This TCR beta chain stems from a study of T cell repertoires in cytomegalovirus infection. Whole-study findings and limits: Cumulative public TCR beta family frequency identified CMV carriers with the relevant HLA.

A remark on this clonotype: What it binds is unknown.

TCRdb redid the calling of the reads with MiXCR, one entry per CDR3 protein. The sample consists of 110,000 or so distinct CDR3 sequences, roughly 30% of them appearing once. Between the trimmed V and J ends, which lost 0 bases and 4 bases, there was a span of 7 bases. Germline V gives CDR1 SGHDN, CDR2 FVKESK. This CDR3 comprises 14 residues. The clonotype was recovered from a human donor in good health (CMV status not recorded). Some clones in this sample may be carry-over from other donors' samples. Sample: CD8+ T cells from cultured PBMCs, taken from culture after CMV antigen stimulation. The chain recombines TRBV14 with TRBJ2-1; no reliable D call. CDR3 region: CASSQEESYNEQFF. The CDR3 bases are TGTGCCAGCAGCCAAGAGGAGTCTTACAATGAGCAGTTCTTC.